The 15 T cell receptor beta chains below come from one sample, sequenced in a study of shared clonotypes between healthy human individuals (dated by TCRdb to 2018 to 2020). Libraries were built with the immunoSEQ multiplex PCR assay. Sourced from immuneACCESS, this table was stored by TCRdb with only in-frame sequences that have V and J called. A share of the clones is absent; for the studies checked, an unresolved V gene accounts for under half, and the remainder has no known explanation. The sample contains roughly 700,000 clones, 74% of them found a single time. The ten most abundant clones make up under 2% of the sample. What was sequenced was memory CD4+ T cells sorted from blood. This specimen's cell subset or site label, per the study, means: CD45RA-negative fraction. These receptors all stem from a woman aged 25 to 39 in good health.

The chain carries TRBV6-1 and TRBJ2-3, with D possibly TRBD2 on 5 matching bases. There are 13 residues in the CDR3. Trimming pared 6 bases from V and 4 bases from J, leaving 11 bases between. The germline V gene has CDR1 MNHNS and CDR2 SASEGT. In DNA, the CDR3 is TGTGCCAGCAGGGTTAGCGTGGCAGATACGCAGTATTTT. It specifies CASRVSVADTQYF.

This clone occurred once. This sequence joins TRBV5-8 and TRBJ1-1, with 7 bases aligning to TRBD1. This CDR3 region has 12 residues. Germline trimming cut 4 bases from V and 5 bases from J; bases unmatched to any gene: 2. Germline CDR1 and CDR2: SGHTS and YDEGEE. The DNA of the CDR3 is TGTGCCAGCAGCCAGACAGGGACTGAAGCTTTCTTT. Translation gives CASSQTGTEAFF.

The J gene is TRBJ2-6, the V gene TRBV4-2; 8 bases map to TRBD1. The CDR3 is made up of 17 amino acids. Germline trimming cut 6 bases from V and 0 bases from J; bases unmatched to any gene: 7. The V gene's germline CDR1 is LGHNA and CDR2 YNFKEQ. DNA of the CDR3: TGTGCCAGCAGGGACAGGGTGGATCACTCTGGGGCCAACGTCCTGACTTTC. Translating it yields CASRDRVDHSGANVLTF.

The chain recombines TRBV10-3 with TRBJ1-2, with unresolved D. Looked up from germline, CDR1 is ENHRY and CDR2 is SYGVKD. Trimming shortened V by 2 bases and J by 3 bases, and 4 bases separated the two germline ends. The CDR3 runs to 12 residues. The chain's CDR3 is CAISEGDYGYTF. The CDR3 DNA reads TGTGCCATCAGTGAGGGTGACTATGGCTACACCTTC.

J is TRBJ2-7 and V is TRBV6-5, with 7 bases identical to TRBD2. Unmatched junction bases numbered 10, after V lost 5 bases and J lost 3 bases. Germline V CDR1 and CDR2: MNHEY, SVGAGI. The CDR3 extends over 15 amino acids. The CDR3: CASSRRGEEGYEQYF. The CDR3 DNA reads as TGTGCCAGCAGTCGCCGGGGGGAAGAAGGCTACGAGCAGTACTTC.

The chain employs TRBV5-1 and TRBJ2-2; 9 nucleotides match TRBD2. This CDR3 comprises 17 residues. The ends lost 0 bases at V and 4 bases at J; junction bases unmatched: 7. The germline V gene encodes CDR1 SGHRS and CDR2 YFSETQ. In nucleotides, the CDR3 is TGCGCCAGCAGCTTGGCCCCGGGACTAGCAGCCACCGGGGAGCTGTTTTTT. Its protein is CASSLAPGLAATGELFF.

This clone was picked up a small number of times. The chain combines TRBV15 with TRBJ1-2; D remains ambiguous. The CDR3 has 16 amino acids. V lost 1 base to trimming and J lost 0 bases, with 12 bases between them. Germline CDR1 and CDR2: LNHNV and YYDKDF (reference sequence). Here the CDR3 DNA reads TGTGCCACCAGCAGAGGTGGTCAGAGGGCTAACTATGGCTACACCTTC. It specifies CATSRGGQRANYGYTF. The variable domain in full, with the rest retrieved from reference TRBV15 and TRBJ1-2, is DAMVIQNPRYQVTQFGKPVTLSCSQTLNHNVMYWYQQKSSQAPKLLFHYYDKDFNNEADTPDNFQSRRPNTSFCFLDIRSPGLGDTAMYLCATSRGGQRANYGYTFGSGTRLTVV.

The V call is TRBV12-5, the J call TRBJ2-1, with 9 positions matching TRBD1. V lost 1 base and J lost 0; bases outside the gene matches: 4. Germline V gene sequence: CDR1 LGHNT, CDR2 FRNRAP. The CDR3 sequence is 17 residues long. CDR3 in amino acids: CASGLGTGEGSYNEQFF. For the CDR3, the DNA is TGTGCTAGTGGTTTGGGGACAGGGGAGGGCTCCTACAATGAGCAGTTCTTC.

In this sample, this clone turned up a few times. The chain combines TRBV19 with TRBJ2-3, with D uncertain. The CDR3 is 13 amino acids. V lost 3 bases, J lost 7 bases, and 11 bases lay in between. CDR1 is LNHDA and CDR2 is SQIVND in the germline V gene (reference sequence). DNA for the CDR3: TGTGCCAGTAGTATTTCCCGGCTAAATACGCAGTATTTT. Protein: CASSISRLNTQYF.

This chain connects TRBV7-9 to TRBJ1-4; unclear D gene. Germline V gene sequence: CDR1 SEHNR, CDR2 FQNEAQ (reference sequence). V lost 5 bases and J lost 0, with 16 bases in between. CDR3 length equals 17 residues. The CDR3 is CASSPQGGGATNEKLFF. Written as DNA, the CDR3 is TGTGCCAGCAGCCCTCAAGGCGGAGGTGCAACTAATGAAAAACTGTTTTTT.

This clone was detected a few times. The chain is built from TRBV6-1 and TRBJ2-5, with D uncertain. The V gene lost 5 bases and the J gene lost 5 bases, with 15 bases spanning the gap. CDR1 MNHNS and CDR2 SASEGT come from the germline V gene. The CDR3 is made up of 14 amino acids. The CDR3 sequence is CASSRVVQAETQYF. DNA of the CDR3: TGTGCCAGCAGTCGCGTTGTCCAGGCGGAGACCCAGTACTTC.

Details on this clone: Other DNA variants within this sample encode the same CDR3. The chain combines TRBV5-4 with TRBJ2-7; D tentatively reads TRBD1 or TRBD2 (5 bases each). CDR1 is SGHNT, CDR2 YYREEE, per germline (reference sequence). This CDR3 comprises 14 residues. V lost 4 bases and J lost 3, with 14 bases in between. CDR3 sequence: CASSPGQGGYEQYF. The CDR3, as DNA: TGTGCCAGCAGCCCGGGGCAGGGTGGCTACGAGCAGTACTTC. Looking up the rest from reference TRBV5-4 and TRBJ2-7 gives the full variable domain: ETGVTQSPTHLIKTRGQQVTLRCSSQSGHNTVSWYQQALGQGPQFIFQYYREEENGRGNFPPRFSGLQFPNYSSELNVNALELDDSALYLCASSPGQGGYEQYFGPGTRLTVT.

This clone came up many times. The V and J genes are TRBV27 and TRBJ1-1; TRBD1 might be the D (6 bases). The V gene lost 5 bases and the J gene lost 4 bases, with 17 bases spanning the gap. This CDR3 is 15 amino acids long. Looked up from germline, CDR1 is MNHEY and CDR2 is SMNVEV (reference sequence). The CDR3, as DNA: TGTGCCAGCAGTCGACAGACAGGCCCGAGCACTGAAGCTTTCTTT. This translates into CASSRQTGPSTEAFF.

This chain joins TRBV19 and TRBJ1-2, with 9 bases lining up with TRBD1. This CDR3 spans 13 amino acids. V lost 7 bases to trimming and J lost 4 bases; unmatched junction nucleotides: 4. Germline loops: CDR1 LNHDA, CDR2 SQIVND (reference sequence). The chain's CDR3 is CASTGTGLYGYTF. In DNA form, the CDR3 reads TGTGCCAGTACAGGGACAGGGCTCTATGGCTACACCTTC. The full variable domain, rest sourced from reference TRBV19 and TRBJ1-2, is DGGITQSPKYLFRKEGQNVTLSCEQNLNHDAMYWYRQDPGQGLRLIYYSQIVNDFQKGDIAEGYSVSREKKESFPLTVTSAQKNPTAFYLCASTGTGLYGYTFGSGTRLTVV.

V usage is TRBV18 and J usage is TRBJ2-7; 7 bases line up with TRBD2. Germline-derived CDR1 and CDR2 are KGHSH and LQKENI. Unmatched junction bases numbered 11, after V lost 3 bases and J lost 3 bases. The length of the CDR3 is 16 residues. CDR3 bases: TGTGCCAGCTCACCCCCGACCGGCGGGGGAGTCTACGAGCAGTACTTC. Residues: CASSPPTGGGVYEQYF.